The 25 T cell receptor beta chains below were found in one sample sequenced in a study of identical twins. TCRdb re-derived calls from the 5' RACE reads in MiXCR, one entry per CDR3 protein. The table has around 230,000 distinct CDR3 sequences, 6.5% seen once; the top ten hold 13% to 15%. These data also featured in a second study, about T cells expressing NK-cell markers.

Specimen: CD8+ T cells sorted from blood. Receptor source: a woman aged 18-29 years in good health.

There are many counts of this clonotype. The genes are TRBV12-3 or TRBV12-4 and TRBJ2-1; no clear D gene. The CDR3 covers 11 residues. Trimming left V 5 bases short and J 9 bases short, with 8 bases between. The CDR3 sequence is CASSPPGEQFF. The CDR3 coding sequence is TGTGCCAGCAGTCCCCCTGGTGAGCAGTTCTTC.

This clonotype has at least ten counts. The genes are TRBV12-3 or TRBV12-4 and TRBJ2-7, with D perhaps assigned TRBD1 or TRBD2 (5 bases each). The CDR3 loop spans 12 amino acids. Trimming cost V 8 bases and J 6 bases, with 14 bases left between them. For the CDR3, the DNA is TGTGCCAGCCGGGGACCGTCGGGCGAGCAGTACTTC. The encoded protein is CASRGPSGEQYF.

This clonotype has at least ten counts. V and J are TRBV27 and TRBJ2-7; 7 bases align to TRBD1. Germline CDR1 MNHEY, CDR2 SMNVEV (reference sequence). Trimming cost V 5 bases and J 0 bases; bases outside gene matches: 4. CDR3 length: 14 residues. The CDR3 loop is CASSLPGGSYEQYF. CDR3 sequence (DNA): TGTGCCAGCAGTCTCCCAGGGGGCTCCTACGAGCAGTACTTC.

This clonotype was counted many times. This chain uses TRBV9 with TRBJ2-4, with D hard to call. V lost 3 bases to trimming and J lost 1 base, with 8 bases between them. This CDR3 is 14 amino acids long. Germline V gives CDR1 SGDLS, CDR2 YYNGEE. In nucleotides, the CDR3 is TGTGCCAGCAGCGGAGACACGGCCAAAAACATTCAGTACTTC. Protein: CASSGDTAKNIQYF.

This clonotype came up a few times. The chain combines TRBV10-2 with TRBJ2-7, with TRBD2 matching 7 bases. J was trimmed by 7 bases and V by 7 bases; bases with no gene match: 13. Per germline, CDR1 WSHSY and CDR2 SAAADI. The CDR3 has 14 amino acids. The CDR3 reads CASTRLAGEGEQYF. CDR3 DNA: TGCGCCAGCACCAGACTTGCGGGGGAGGGGGAGCAGTACTTC.

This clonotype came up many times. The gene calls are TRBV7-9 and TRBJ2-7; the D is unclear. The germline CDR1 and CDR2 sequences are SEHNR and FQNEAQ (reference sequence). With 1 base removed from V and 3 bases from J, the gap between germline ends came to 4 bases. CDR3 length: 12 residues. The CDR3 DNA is TGTGCCAGCAGCTTAGAGAGCTACGAGCAGTACTTC. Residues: CASSLESYEQYF. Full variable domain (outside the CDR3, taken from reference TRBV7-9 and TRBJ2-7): DTGVSQNPRHKITKRGQNVTFRCDPISEHNRLYWYRQTLGQGPEFLTYFQNEAQLEKSRLLSDRFSAERPKGSFSTLEIQRTEQGDSAMYLCASSLESYEQYFGPGTRLTVT.

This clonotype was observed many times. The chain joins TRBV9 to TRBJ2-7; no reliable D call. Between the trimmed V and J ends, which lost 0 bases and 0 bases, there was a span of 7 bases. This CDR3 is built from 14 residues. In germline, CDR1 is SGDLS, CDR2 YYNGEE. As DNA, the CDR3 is TGTGCCAGCAGCGTAGCGTCGAGCTCCTACGAGCAGTACTTC. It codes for CASSVASSSYEQYF.

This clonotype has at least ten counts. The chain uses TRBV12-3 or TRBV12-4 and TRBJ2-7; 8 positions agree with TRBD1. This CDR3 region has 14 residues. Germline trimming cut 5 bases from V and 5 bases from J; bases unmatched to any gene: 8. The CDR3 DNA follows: TGTGCCAGCAGTCTCTGGACAGGGAACCACGAGCAGTACTTC. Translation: CASSLWTGNHEQYF.

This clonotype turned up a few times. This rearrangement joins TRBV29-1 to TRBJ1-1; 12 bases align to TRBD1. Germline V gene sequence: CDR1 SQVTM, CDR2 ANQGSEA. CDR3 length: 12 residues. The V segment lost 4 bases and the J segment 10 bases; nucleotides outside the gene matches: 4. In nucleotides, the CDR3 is TGCAGCGTTGTAGGGGGACAGGGGGCAGCTTTCTTT. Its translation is CSVVGGQGAAFF. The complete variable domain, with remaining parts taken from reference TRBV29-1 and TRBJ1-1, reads SAVISQKPSRDICQRGTSLTIQCQVDSQVTMMFWYRQQPGQSLTLIATANQGSEATYESGFVIDKFPISRPNLTFSTLTVSNMSPEDSSIYLCSVVGGQGAAFFGQGTRLTVV.

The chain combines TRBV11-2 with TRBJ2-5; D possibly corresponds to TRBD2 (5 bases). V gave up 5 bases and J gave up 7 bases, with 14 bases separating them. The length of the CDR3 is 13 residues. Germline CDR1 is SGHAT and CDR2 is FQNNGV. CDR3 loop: CASSPPGSRTQYF. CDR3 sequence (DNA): TGTGCCAGCAGCCCACCGGGGTCGCGGACCCAGTACTTC.

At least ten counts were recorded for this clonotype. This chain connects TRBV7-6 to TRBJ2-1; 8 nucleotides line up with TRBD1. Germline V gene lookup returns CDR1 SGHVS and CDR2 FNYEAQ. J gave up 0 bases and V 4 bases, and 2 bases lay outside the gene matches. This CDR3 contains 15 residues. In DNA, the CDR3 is TGTGCCAGCAGCTCAGGGGGCAGCTCCTACAATGAGCAGTTCTTC. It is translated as CASSSGGSSYNEQFF. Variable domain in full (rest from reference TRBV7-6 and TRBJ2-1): GAGVSQSPRYKVTKRGQDVALRCDPISGHVSLYWYRQALGQGPEFLTYFNYEAQQDKSGLPNDRFSAERPEGSISTLTIQRTEQRDSAMYRCASSSGGSSYNEQFFGPGTRLTVL.

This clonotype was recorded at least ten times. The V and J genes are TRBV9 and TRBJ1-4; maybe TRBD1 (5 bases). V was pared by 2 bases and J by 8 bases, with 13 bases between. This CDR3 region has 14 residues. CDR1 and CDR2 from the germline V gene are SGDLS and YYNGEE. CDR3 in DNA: TGTGCCAGCAGCGTGGGGGGGATCGGAGAAAAACTGTTTTTT. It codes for CASSVGGIGEKLFF.

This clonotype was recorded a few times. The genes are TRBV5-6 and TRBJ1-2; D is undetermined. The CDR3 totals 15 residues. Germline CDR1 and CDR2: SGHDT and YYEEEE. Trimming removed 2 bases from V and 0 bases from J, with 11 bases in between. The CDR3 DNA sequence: TGTGCCAGCAGCTTCGGAATAGGGACTAACTATGGCTACACCTTC. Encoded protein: CASSFGIGTNYGYTF.

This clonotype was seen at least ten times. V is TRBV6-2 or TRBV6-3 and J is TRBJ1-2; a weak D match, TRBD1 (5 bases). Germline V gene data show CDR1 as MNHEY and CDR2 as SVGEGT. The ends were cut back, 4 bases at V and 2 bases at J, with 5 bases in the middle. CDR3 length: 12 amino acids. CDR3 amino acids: CASSWGNYGYTF. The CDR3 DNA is TGTGCCAGCAGTTGGGGGAACTATGGCTACACCTTC.

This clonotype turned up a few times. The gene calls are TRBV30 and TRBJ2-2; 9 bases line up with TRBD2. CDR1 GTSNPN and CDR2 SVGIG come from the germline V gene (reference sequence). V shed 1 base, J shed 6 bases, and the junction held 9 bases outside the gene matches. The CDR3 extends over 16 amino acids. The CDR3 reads CAWSGLAGPGSGELFF. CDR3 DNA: TGTGCCTGGAGTGGGCTAGCGGGGCCTGGGTCCGGGGAGCTGTTTTTT.

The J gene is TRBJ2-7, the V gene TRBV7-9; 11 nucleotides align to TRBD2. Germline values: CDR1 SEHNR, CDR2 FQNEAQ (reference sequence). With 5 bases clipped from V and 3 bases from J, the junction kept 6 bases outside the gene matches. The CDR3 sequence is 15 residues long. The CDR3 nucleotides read TGTGCCAGCAGCCCCCAACTAGCGGGGGTCTACGAGCAGTACTTC. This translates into CASSPQLAGVYEQYF.

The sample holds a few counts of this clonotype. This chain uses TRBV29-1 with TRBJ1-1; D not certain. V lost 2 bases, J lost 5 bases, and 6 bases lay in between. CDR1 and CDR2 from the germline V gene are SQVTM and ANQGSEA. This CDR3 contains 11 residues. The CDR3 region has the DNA TGCAGCGTTGAATATGTTACTGAAGCTTTCTTT. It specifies CSVEYVTEAFF.

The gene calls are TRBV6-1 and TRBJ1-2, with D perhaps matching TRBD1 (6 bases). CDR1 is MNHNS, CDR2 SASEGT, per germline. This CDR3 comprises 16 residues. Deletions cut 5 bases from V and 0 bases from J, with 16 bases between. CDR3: CASSPESGTSNYGYTF. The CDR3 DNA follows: TGTGCCAGCAGTCCCGAATCCGGGACATCTAACTATGGCTACACCTTC.

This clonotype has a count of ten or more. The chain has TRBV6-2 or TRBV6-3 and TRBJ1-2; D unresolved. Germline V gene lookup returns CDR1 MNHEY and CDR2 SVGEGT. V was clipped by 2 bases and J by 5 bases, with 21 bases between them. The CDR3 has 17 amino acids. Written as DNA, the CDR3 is TGTGCCAGCAGTTACCACCTGAATCTTAAGGTCCGTTATGGCTACACCTTC. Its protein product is CASSYHLNLKVRYGYTF.

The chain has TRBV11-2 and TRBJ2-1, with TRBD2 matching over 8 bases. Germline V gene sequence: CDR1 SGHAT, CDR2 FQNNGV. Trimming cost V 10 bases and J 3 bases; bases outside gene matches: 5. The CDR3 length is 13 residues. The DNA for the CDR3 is TGTGCCATTCCGGGGACTAGCTACAATGAGCAGTTCTTC. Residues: CAIPGTSYNEQFF.

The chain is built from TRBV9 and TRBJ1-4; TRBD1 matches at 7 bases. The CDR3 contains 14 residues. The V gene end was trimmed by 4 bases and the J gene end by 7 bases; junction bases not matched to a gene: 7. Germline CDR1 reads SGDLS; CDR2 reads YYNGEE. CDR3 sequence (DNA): TGTGCCAGCAGCTCAGGGGGAGGTCTTGAAAAACTGTTTTTT. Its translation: CASSSGGGLEKLFF.

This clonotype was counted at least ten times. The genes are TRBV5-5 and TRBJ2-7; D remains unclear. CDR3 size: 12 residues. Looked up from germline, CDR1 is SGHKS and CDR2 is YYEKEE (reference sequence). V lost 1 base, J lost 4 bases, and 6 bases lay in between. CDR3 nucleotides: TGTGCCAGCAGCTTGACGTATTACGAGCAGTACTTC. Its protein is CASSLTYYEQYF.

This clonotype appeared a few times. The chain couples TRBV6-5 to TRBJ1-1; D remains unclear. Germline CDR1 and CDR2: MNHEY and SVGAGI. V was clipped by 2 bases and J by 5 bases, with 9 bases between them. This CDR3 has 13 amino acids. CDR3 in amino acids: CASSYNSKTEAFF. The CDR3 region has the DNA TGTGCCAGCAGTTACAACAGTAAGACTGAAGCTTTCTTT.

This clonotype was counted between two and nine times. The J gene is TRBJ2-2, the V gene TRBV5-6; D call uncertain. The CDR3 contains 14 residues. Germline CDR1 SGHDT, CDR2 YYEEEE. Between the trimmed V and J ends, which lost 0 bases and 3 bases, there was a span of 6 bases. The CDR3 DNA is TGTGCCAGCAGCTTGGGCAGTTACACCGGGGAGCTGTTTTTT. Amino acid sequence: CASSLGSYTGELFF.

CDR3 sequence reads: CSVCGRAGGPTNEKLFF. The CDR3 nucleotides read TGCAGTGTCTGCGGCCGGGCAGGGGGCCCGACTAATGAAAAACTGTTTTTT. The chain recombines TRBV20-1 with TRBJ1-4, with TRBD1 matching over 8 bases. The length of the CDR3 is 17 residues. Trimming removed 7 bases from V and 2 bases from J; junction bases left unmatched: 15. In germline, CDR1 is DFQATT, CDR2 SNEGSKA (reference sequence).